The 31 T cell receptor beta chains below all came from one sample that was sequenced in a study of blood T cells in healthy people across ages. A J-beta primer mix and a sample-barcoded 5' primer were used in a second PCR of about 7 to 12 cycles. Each CDR3 protein gets one entry after TCRdb re-called the 5' RACE reads with MiXCR. The table shows roughly 830,000 distinct CDR3 sequences, with approximately 67% occurring only once. Sequencing was done on a sample of blood. Receptors were obtained from a man aged 25-45 years in good health.

This chain joins TRBV3-1 and TRBJ2-3; no definite D call. With 2 bases removed from V and 0 bases from J, the gap between germline ends came to 9 bases. The V gene's germline CDR1 is LGHDT and CDR2 YNNKEL (reference sequence). The CDR3 sequence is 15 residues long. Written as DNA, the CDR3 is TGTGCCAGCAGCCAAATGCTTGGCAGCACAGATACGCAGTATTTT. This codes for CASSQMLGSTDTQYF.

This chain joins TRBV20-1 and TRBJ1-6; D ambiguous. CDR3 size: 9 residues. The germline CDR1 and CDR2 sequences are DFQATT and SNEGSKA (reference sequence). With 7 bases removed from V and 11 bases from J, the gap between germline ends came to 6 bases. The CDR3 sequence: CSVTPPLHF. The CDR3 DNA reads as TGCAGTGTAACCCCACCCCTCCACTTT.

V and J are TRBV29-1 and TRBJ1-4, with 8 bases aligning to TRBD1. The CDR3 sequence is 13 residues long. Trimming took 3 bases from V and 10 from J; bases not matched to a gene: 7. Germline V gene data show CDR1 as SQVTM and CDR2 as ANQGSEA. The CDR3 DNA sequence: TGCAGCGTTGAGAAGGGGACAGGCGGAAAACTGTTTTTT. This sequence encodes CSVEKGTGGKLFF.

This chain links TRBV12-3 or TRBV12-4 with TRBJ2-3; 7 bases are a match to TRBD2. After removal of 0 bases from V and 3 bases from J, the junction contained 9 bases not matched to a gene. The CDR3 consists of 17 residues. The CDR3 region has the DNA TGTGCCAGCAGTTTAGCCGTGTCGGGGGGATTAACAGATACGCAGTATTTT. Translating it yields CASSLAVSGGLTDTQYF.

This clonotype has more than one count but fewer than ten. The chain uses TRBV25-1 and TRBJ2-7, with TRBD1 identical over 9 bases. After removal of 3 bases from V and 4 bases from J, the junction contained 4 bases not matched to a gene. CDR1 is MGHDK, CDR2 SYGVNS, per germline. CDR3 length: 14 amino acids. CDR3 region: CASSDWDRDYEQYF. CDR3 DNA sequence: TGTGCCAGCAGTGATTGGGACAGGGATTACGAGCAGTACTTC.

This chain links TRBV7-2 with TRBJ1-3, with 7 bases matching TRBD1. Looked up from germline, CDR1 is SGHTA and CDR2 is FQGNSA. V was pared by 0 bases and J by 2 bases, with 1 base of the junction left unmatched. This CDR3 has 15 amino acids. This CDR3 is CASSLAGQAGNTIYF. In nucleotides, the CDR3 is TGTGCCAGCAGCTTAGCAGGACAGGCTGGAAACACCATATATTTT.

This rearrangement joins TRBV12-3 or TRBV12-4 to TRBJ2-5; D uncertain. V was cut by 4 bases and J by 4 bases, with 13 bases left in between. This CDR3 is 14 amino acids long. CDR3 in amino acids: CASSSPNLGETQYF. For the CDR3, the DNA is TGTGCCAGCAGTTCACCGAATCTGGGAGAGACCCAGTACTTC.

This clonotype was detected once. The V call is TRBV4-3, the J call TRBJ2-5; the D is unclear. Trimming shortened V by 0 bases and J by 3 bases, and 8 bases separated the two germline ends. Germline CDR1 and CDR2: LGHNA and YSLEER. CDR3 size: 14 residues. CDR3 coding DNA: TGCGCCAGCAGCCAAGATTCGGTAAAAGAGACCCAGTACTTC. It is translated as CASSQDSVKETQYF.

This chain uses TRBV10-3 with TRBJ1-2; 9 nucleotides match TRBD1. V lost 8 bases to trimming and J lost 2 bases; unmatched junction nucleotides: 6. The CDR3 length is 14 residues. The germline V gene has CDR1 ENHRY and CDR2 SYGVKD. The CDR3 sequence is CAIARDRENYGYTF. Here the CDR3 DNA reads TGTGCCATCGCCCGGGACAGGGAAAACTATGGCTACACCTTC.

This chain uses TRBV10-3 with TRBJ2-7; 7 positions match TRBD1. This CDR3 comprises 15 residues. The junction had 7 bases not matched to a gene; V was cut back by 3 bases and J by 2 bases. CDR1 is ENHRY and CDR2 is SYGVKD in the germline V gene. The CDR3 is CAISDETGKPYEQYF. CDR3 coding DNA: TGTGCCATCAGTGACGAGACAGGGAAACCCTACGAGCAGTACTTC.

The genes are TRBV2 and TRBJ2-3; 7 bases are a match to TRBD1. The CDR3 is made up of 13 amino acids. V gave up 10 bases and J gave up 2 bases; unmatched junction bases: 6. Germline V gene data show CDR1 as SNHLY and CDR2 as FYNNEI. As DNA, the CDR3 is TGTGCCAACACAGGGGCCCTCACAGATACGCAGTATTTT. Amino acids: CANTGALTDTQYF.

This clonotype appeared a few times. This rearrangement joins TRBV10-2 to TRBJ2-7; tentatively, D is TRBD1 (6 bases). Between the trimmed V and J ends, which lost 5 bases and 9 bases, there was a span of 14 bases. Germline assignment: CDR1 WSHSY and CDR2 SAAADI. This CDR3 spans 12 amino acids. The CDR3 nucleotides read TGCGCCAGCAGTTCGCCCAGGGGACGGCAGTACTTC. Encoded protein: CASSSPRGRQYF.

The table lists this clonotype with a few counts. This sequence joins TRBV11-3 and TRBJ2-7; no clear D gene. V was shortened by 1 base and J by 6 bases, with 16 bases between the two germline ends. Germline V gives CDR1 SGHNT, CDR2 YENEEA. CDR3 length equals 15 residues. CDR3 DNA: TGTGCCAGCAGCTTAGGCACCGGGCCTACCCTCGAGCAGTACTTC. The encoded protein is CASSLGTGPTLEQYF.

This chain links TRBV2 with TRBJ2-3, with D perhaps TRBD1 or TRBD2 (5 bases each). Germline CDR1 and CDR2: SNHLY and FYNNEI. The CDR3 has 14 residues. The V end lost 8 bases, the J end lost 0 bases, and 12 bases lay between the germline ends. The CDR3 DNA is TGTGCCAGCGGGGGTCGGCGGAGCACAGATACGCAGTATTTT. Translating gives CASGGRRSTDTQYF.

This rearrangement joins TRBV7-2 to TRBJ2-3; 9 bases map to TRBD2. Germline V CDR1 and CDR2: SGHTA, FQGNSA. There are 14 residues in the CDR3. With V trimmed by 5 bases and J by 5 bases, 5 bases remained unmatched. CDR3 residues: CASSLIAGEDTQYF. The CDR3 nucleotides are TGTGCCAGCAGCCTTATAGCGGGGGAAGATACGCAGTATTTT.

The gene calls are TRBV5-1 and TRBJ2-4; D might be TRBD2 (6 bases). The V end lost 1 base, the J end lost 8 bases, and 13 bases lay between the germline ends. Germline-derived CDR1 and CDR2 are SGHRS and YFSETQ. The CDR3 contains 14 residues. CDR3 in DNA: TGCGCCAGCAGCTTGTTTGGGGAGGAGGACATTCAGTACTTC. Encoded protein: CASSLFGEEDIQYF.

This chain links TRBV12-3 or TRBV12-4 with TRBJ2-1, with 8 bases aligning to TRBD2. The CDR3 runs to 15 residues. Unmatched junction bases numbered 9, after V lost 5 bases and J lost 6 bases. The CDR3 sequence is CASSLRLARFNEQFF. CDR3 nucleotides: TGTGCCAGCAGTCTCCGACTAGCGAGGTTCAATGAGCAGTTCTTC.

This chain uses TRBV4-2 with TRBJ2-2; 12 bases agree with TRBD2. Per germline, CDR1 LGHNA and CDR2 YNFKEQ. V was pared by 1 base and J by 5 bases, with 8 bases of the junction left unmatched. CDR3 length: 18 amino acids. This CDR3 is CASSQVSVGLAGTGELFF. The CDR3 region has the DNA TGTGCCAGCAGCCAAGTTTCAGTAGGACTAGCGGGGACCGGGGAGCTGTTTTTT.

The chain joins TRBV3-1 to TRBJ1-5, with a weak D call TRBD1 (5 bases). Per germline, CDR1 LGHDT and CDR2 YNNKEL (reference sequence). V dropped 1 base and J dropped 3 bases, with 13 bases sitting between them. This CDR3 has 16 residues. The CDR3 protein is CASSQGMWGDNQPQHF. DNA for the CDR3: TGTGCCAGCAGCCAAGGAATGTGGGGGGACAATCAGCCCCAGCATTTT.

V gene TRBV7-8 combines with J gene TRBJ2-6, with 8 bases matching TRBD1. Germline V gives CDR1 SGHVS, CDR2 FQNEAQ. CDR3 size: 17 residues. V lost 6 bases, J lost 2 bases, and 9 bases stayed unmatched. The CDR3 protein is CASRSISQGAGANVLTF. The DNA of the CDR3 is TGTGCCAGCAGATCCATCTCACAGGGGGCTGGGGCCAACGTCCTGACTTTC. Full variable domain (outside the CDR3, taken from reference TRBV7-8 and TRBJ2-6): GAGVSQSPRYKVAKRGQDVALRCDPISGHVSLFWYQQALGQGPEFLTYFQNEAQLDKSGLPSDRFFAERPEGSVSTLKIQRTQQEDSAVYLCASRSISQGAGANVLTFGAGSRLTVL.

Only a few counts were recorded for this clonotype. The V call is TRBV15, the J call TRBJ2-6; D ambiguous. This CDR3 is 17 amino acids long. Trimming cost V 5 bases and J 0 bases, with 14 bases left between them. Germline V lookup: CDR1 LNHNV, CDR2 YYDKDF (reference sequence). The CDR3 protein is CATSSALYSSGANVLTF. Here the CDR3 DNA reads TGTGCCACCAGCTCAGCCTTATACTCCTCTGGGGCCAACGTCCTGACTTTC.

CDR3: CASSYRPGAYNSPLHF. The CDR3 nucleotides are TGTGCCAGCAGTTATAGACCAGGGGCCTATAATTCACCCCTCCACTTT. The J gene is TRBJ1-6, the V gene TRBV6-5; a possible D gene is TRBD1 (6 bases). Germline V gene data show CDR1 as MNHEY and CDR2 as SVGAGI. The germline V and J ends were trimmed by 3 bases and 2 bases, with 11 bases remaining between them. This CDR3 comprises 16 residues.

This chain links TRBV7-9 with TRBJ2-3; perhaps TRBD1 as D (5 bases). The germline V gene has CDR1 SEHNR and CDR2 FQNEAQ (reference sequence). Trimming left V 2 bases short and J 5 bases short, with 14 bases between. The CDR3 runs to 15 residues. CDR3 protein: CASSLRPREEDTQYF. For the CDR3, the DNA is TGTGCCAGCAGCTTACGGCCCAGGGAAGAAGATACGCAGTATTTT.

The chain combines TRBV20-1 with TRBJ2-5; 7 nucleotides line up with TRBD1. V shed 6 bases, J shed 4 bases, and the junction held 8 bases outside the gene matches. CDR1 is DFQATT, CDR2 SNEGSKA, per germline (reference sequence). The CDR3 extends over 13 amino acids. Here the CDR3 reads CSAYRGEGETQYF. CDR3 DNA sequence: TGCAGTGCCTACAGGGGAGAAGGAGAGACCCAGTACTTC.

This clonotype was seen a handful of times. This chain links TRBV10-3 with TRBJ2-5, with D perhaps being TRBD1 or TRBD2 (6 bases each). Germline V gene sequence: CDR1 ENHRY, CDR2 SYGVKD. V dropped 7 bases and J dropped 3 bases, with 12 bases sitting between them. The CDR3 spans 13 residues. CDR3 DNA: TGTGCCATCAAGGAGGGGGGAAAAGAGACCCAGTACTTC. It translates to CAIKEGGKETQYF.

This chain connects TRBV20-1 to TRBJ1-5, with 9 bases matching TRBD1. This CDR3 is built from 18 residues. The germline CDR1 and CDR2 sequences are DFQATT and SNEGSKA (reference sequence). Germline trimming cut 1 base from V and 5 bases from J; bases unmatched to any gene: 15. The CDR3 region is CSARGGMFRDRVDQPQHF. The DNA of the CDR3 is TGCAGTGCTAGAGGGGGAATGTTTCGGGACAGGGTCGATCAGCCCCAGCATTTT.

This chain uses TRBV27 with TRBJ2-5, with D tentatively TRBD1 or TRBD2 (6 bases each). The J call is in doubt because the DNA end fits TRBJ2-7 better. Germline lookup yields CDR1 MNHEY and CDR2 SMNVEV (reference sequence). The CDR3 loop spans 12 amino acids. The CDR3: CPRGVILYEQYF. CDR3 in DNA: TGTCCGAGGGGGGTCATCCTCTACGAGCAGTACTTC.

CDR3: CASSLLGTTYEQYF. The CDR3 region has the DNA TGTGCCAGCAGCCTTCTTGGGACAACCTACGAGCAGTACTTC. V gene TRBV14 combines with J gene TRBJ2-7, with a weak D call TRBD1 (6 bases). There are 14 residues in the CDR3. V was clipped by 4 bases and J by 2 bases, with 12 bases between them. CDR1 is SGHDN, CDR2 FVKESK, per germline.

This clonotype has more than one count but fewer than ten. This rearrangement joins TRBV7-2 to TRBJ2-3, with 10 bases lining up with TRBD2. This CDR3 is built from 15 residues. V was pared by 2 bases and J by 10 bases, with 9 bases of the junction left unmatched. Germline loops: CDR1 SGHTA, CDR2 FQGNSA. The CDR3 bases are TGTGCCAGCAGCTTAAAGCGGGGGGGCTCTGCTGCGCAGTATTTT. It translates to CASSLKRGGSAAQYF. The full variable domain, completed using reference TRBV7-2 and TRBJ2-3, is GAGVSQSPSNKVTEKGKDVELRCDPISGHTALYWYRQSLGQGLEFLIYFQGNSAPDKSGLPSDRFSAERTGGSVSTLTIQRTQQEDSAVYLCASSLKRGGSAAQYFGPGTRLTVL.

This clonotype was counted only a few times. The chain joins TRBV10-3 to TRBJ2-5; TRBD1 matches at 11 bases. Trimming cost V 4 bases and J 11 bases; bases outside gene matches: 15. This CDR3 region has 16 residues. Germline V gives CDR1 ENHRY, CDR2 SYGVKD. CDR3 region: CAISAEGQGGTRAQYF. CDR3 bases: TGTGCCATCAGTGCGGAGGGACAGGGGGGGACTAGAGCGCAGTACTTC.

This clonotype has more than one count but fewer than ten. This chain links TRBV2 with TRBJ2-3, with TRBD1 matching 11 bases. With 11 bases clipped from V and 5 bases from J, the junction kept 6 bases outside the gene matches. CDR3 size: 13 residues. Germline V lookup: CDR1 SNHLY, CDR2 FYNNEI. This CDR3 is CARGQGVLDTQYF. The CDR3 coding sequence is TGTGCCCGGGGACAGGGGGTATTAGATACGCAGTATTTT.